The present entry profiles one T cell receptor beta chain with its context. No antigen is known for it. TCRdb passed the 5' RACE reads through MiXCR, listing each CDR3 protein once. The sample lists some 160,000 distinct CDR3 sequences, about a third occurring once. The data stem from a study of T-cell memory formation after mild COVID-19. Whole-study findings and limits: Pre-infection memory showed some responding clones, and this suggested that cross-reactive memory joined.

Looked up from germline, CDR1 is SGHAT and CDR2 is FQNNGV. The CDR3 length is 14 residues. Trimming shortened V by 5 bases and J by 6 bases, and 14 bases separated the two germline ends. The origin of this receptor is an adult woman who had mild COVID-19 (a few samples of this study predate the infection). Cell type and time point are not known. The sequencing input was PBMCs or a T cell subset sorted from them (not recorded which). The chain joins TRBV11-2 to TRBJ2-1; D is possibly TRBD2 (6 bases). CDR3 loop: CASSRGRGINEQFF. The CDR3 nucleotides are TGTGCCAGCAGCCGGGGGAGAGGAATCAATGAGCAGTTCTTC.